The clone carrying this T cell receptor (beta chain) was seen a few times. Its antigen is unidentified. With molecular barcodes, quantitative 5'-RACE was used to make the TCR beta libraries. TCRdb re-derived calls from the 5' RACE reads in MiXCR, one entry per CDR3 protein. The table records about 540,000 distinct CDR3 sequences, 10% to 15% of them present only once. This entry belongs to a study of CD8 T cells in ankylosing spondylitis. Study results and limitations: Some of the motif variants had earlier been found in reactive arthritis patients' fluid and blood. Relatively rare in peripheral blood, disease-linked clones were also CD8+. A TCR beta motif made of several highly homologous variants seemed typical of ankylosing spondylitis blood. Reportedly, matched ankylosing spondylitis synovial fluid was significantly enriched for disease-linked clones.

Trimming shortened V by 0 bases and J by 2 bases, and 11 bases separated the two germline ends. CDR1 and CDR2 from the germline V gene are SGHTA and FQGNSA. This CDR3 spans 17 amino acids. The rearrangement links TRBV7-2 to TRBJ2-6, with D perhaps TRBD1 (6 bases). Input material: blood, either unsorted or a sorted T cell fraction (not recorded which). This clonotype was obtained from a male donor with ankylosing spondylitis. DNA of the CDR3: TGTGCCAGCAGCTTAGCCTGGGGGCAGACTGGGGCCAACGTCCTGACTTTC. Amino acids: CASSLAWGQTGANVLTF.